This entry is about one T cell receptor (beta chain). Antigen: not known. The data originate from a study of CD8+ T cells in alopecia areata. On the study more broadly: Among treated patients, oral tofacitinib was administered at 5 to 10 mg twice daily. Study findings and constraints: A single nonresponder leaves the baseline CD8+ expansion link to response uncertain. Normal skin's resident alphabeta T cells are also sequenced in scalp samples.

Germline CDR1 and CDR2: SGHTA and FQGNSA. With 5 bases removed from V and 3 bases from J, the gap between germline ends came to 17 bases. This CDR3 is built from 15 residues. The sample's treatment: oral pan-JAK inhibitor, 5-10 mg twice daily. Peripheral blood and lesional scalp punch biopsies came from alopecia areata patients. Extracted RNA was reverse transcribed, and the resulting cDNA served as sequencing template. Generated by immunoSEQ multiplex PCR, the TCRdb table keeps only in-frame clones and is missing some. The table lists nearly 110,000 clones, around 84% of them singletons. The material sequenced was CD8+ T cells sorted from blood, taken at week 24, from a patient treated with tofacitinib. The V gene is TRBV7-2, the J gene TRBJ2-7; D may be TRBD1 or TRBD2 (5 bases each). The clonotype comes from a human donor with alopecia areata. The CDR3 DNA is TGTGCCAGCAGCGGCCCGTGGGACGCTGACTACGAGCAGTACTTC. This codes for CASSGPWDADYEQYF.